Included here is one TCR beta chain sequence, with context. The antigen is unknown. This sample is drawn from a study of cytomegalovirus exposure and HLA in healthy donors. Regarding the study as a whole: Immune exposure was documented only through CMV serostatus. Later work found most CMV-associated TCR beta chains apparently HLA-restricted. Later analysis suggested links between common viral pathogens and several top significant clusters.

The study ran its PCR with 60 Vbeta and 13 Jbeta primers. Data came from immunoSEQ multiplex PCR; TCRdb stores just in-frame clones and leaves some out. This sample has about 140,000 clones, with roughly 9.6% found just once. This CDR3 is 16 amino acids long. J lost 4 bases, V lost 1 base, and 4 bases had no gene match. Germline V gives CDR1 LGHNA, CDR2 YSLEER. The sample was PBMCs. The source of this sequence is a woman aged 40 to 50 in good health and CMV-seropositive. The chain uses TRBV4-3 and TRBJ2-1; TRBD2 agrees at 10 bases. CDR3 in DNA: TGCGCCAGCAGCCAAGTTATAGCGGGGGGATACAATGAGCAGTTCTTC. This sequence encodes CASSQVIAGGYNEQFF.